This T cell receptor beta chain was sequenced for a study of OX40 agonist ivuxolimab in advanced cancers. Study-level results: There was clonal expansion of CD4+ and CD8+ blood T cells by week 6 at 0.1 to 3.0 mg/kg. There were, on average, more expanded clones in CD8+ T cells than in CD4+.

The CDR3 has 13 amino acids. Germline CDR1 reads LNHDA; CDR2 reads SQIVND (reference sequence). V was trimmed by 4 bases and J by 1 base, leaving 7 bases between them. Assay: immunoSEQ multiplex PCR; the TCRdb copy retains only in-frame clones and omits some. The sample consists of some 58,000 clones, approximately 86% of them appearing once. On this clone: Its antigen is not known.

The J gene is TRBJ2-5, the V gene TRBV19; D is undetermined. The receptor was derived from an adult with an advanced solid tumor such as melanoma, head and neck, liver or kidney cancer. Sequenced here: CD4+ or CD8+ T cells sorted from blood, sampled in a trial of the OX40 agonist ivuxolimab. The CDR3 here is CASSTGSQETQYF. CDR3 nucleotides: TGTGCCAGTAGTACCGGCAGCCAAGAGACCCAGTACTTC.